This T cell receptor beta chain was sequenced during a study of beta chain features in type 1 diabetes. General study findings and limits: Within patients, naive, central memory and Treg TCRB repertoires seemed more similar than within healthy donors. Type 1 diabetes patients showed a moderate but significant shortening of TCRB CDR3s in all four CD4+ subsets.

Looked up from germline, CDR1 is KGHSH and CDR2 is LQKENI. Trimming cost V 0 bases and J 10 bases; bases outside gene matches: 3. This CDR3 has 14 amino acids. As for this clone: Its antigen is still unknown.

Of the isolated RNA, all was reverse transcribed, and so the sequenced material was expressed TCRB transcripts. The protocol was immunoSEQ multiplex PCR, while the TCRdb copy is restricted to in-frame clones and leaves out a portion. The sample shows a few hundred thousand clones, around 22% of them seen only once. This receptor was obtained from a woman aged 25 to 39 with type 1 diabetes. The chain combines TRBV18 with TRBJ2-1; 10 bases are shared with TRBD2. Source material: naive CD4+ T cells from blood. The CDR3 protein is CASSPPALAGEQFF. In DNA form, the CDR3 reads TGTGCCAGCTCACCACCGGCACTAGCGGGGGAGCAGTTCTTC.